The clone carrying this T cell receptor (beta chain) was counted only a few times. Its matching antigen is unknown. This CDR3 region has 17 residues. Germline V CDR1 and CDR2: SGHAT, FQNNGV. The V end was cut by 0 bases, the J end by 9 bases, with 21 bases between. The record originates from a study of naive and memory T cell subsets. Two oligonucleotides, mixed equimolar, formed the beta constant-region primer covering TRBC1 and TRBC2. Nested alpha and beta constant-region primers with the SP2 primer drove four PCR rounds on ligated cDNA. The cDNA 3' end received a ligated single-stranded oligonucleotide carrying the SP2 primer and a 12-nucleotide UMI. TCRdb re-called the UMI-ligation and nested PCR reads through MiXCR, storing one row per CDR3 protein. Found here are over 130,000 distinct CDR3 sequences, 15% to 25% of them singletons; the top ten hold 0.5% to 0.75%. Overall study findings and caveats: The power law exponent of TCR abundance differed between naive and memory cells. A few larger clonotypes appeared in naive repertoires, especially CD8, possibly memory cells re-expressing CD45RA.

CD4 T cells were positively selected, then CD8 T cells from the CD4-negative fraction. Cells stained for CD3, CD4, CD8, CD45RA, CD27 and viability were sorted into four CD45RA/CD27 subsets. The V call is TRBV11-2, the J call TRBJ2-1; possible D gene TRBD2, 6 bases. The sequence was obtained from a human donor in good health. Sequences were obtained from naive CD8+ T cells from blood. Here the CDR3 reads CASSLDDGSPEGGEQFF. The CDR3 nucleotides read TGTGCCAGCAGCTTAGATGATGGGAGTCCGGAGGGCGGTGAGCAGTTCTTC.